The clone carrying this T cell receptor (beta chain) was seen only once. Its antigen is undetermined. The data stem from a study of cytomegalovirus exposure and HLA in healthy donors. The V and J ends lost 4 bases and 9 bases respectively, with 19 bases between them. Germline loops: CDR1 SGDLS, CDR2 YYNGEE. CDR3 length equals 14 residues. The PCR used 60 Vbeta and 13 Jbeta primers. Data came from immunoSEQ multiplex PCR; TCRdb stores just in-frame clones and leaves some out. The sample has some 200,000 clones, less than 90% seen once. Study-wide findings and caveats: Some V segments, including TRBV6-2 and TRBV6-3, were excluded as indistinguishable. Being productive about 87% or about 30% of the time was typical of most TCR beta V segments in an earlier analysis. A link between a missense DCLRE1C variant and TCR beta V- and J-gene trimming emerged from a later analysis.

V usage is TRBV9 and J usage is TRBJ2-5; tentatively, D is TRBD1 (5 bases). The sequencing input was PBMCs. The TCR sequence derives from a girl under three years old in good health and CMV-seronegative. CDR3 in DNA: TGTGCCAGCAGCACGGACACAGCCTATACGGCCCAGTACTTC. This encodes CASSTDTAYTAQYF.